This T cell receptor (beta chain) was identified during a study of radiotherapy plus CTLA-4 blockade in lung cancer. Looking at the study overall: Disease control reached 31%, with objective responses in roughly 17%.

Trimming removed 7 bases at V and 3 bases at J, with 11 bases between. The CDR3 extends over 13 amino acids. Looked up from germline, CDR1 is LNHDA and CDR2 is SQIVND (reference sequence). As regards this clone: Its antigen remains unidentified.

Method: immunoSEQ multiplex PCR; TCRdb's copy keeps in-frame clones and lacks some. The top ten hold 0.75% to 0.85% of the sample, which has approximately 97,000 clones, about 80% seen once. Study conclusions and caveats: Response was reportedly best predicted by early blood T cell clone dynamics, with interferon-beta. Among blood TCR repertoires after radiotherapy plus ipilimumab, tumor-derived clones expanded.

Focal radiation plus CTLA-4 blockade with ipilimumab was administered to patients who had chemo-refractory metastatic non-small-cell lung cancer. This rearrangement joins TRBV19 to TRBJ2-3, with D hard to call. The specimen comprised peripheral blood, sampled from a patient treated with radiotherapy plus ipilimumab. The sequence was collected from a human donor with non-small cell lung cancer who had stable disease on radiotherapy plus ipilimumab. CDR3 sequence (DNA): TGTGCCAGTACCCCGGGTGTGACAGATACGCAGTATTTT. Protein sequence: CASTPGVTDTQYF.